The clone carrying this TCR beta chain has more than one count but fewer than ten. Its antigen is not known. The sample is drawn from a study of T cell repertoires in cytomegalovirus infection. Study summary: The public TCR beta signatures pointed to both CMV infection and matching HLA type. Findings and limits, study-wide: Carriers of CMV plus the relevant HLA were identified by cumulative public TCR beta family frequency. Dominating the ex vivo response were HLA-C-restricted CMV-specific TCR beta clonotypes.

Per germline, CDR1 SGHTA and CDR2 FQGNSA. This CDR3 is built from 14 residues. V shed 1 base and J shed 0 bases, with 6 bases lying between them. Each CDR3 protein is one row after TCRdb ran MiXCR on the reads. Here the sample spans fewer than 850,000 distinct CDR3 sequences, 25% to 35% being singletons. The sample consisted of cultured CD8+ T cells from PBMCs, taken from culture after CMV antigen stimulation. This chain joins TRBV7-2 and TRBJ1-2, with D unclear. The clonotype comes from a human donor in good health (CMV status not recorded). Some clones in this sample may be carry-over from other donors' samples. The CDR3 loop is CASSLEVANYGYTF. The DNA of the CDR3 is TGTGCCAGCAGCTTAGAAGTAGCTAACTATGGCTACACCTTC.